Below are 23 T cell receptor beta chains sequenced from a single sample in a study of patients and donors after allogeneic stem cell transplantation. TCRdb reprocessed the RT-PCR reads via MiXCR and lists one record per CDR3 protein. In the table there are approximately 410,000 distinct CDR3 sequences, around 16% of which are singletons. Sequencing used blood, either unsorted or a sorted T cell fraction (not recorded which). Source of these receptors: a human donor who was either an allogeneic HSCT recipient or a stem cell or donor lymphocyte infusion donor (not recorded which). It is not recorded whose cells these are; they may come from a transplant donor.

The V and J genes are TRBV6-1 and TRBJ2-2; no reliable D call. The CDR3 spans 13 residues. The germline CDR1 and CDR2 sequences are MNHNS and SASEGT. The V end was cut by 3 bases, the J end by 5 bases, with 7 bases between. Here the CDR3 DNA reads TGTGCCAGCAGTGAGTTCGGAACCGGGGAGCTGTTTTTT. Protein sequence: CASSEFGTGELFF.

The CDR3 spells CATGDRGSGYTF. CDR3 nucleotides: TGTGCCACCGGCGACAGGGGAAGCGGCTACACCTTC. The chain links TRBV24-1 to TRBJ1-2; 8 bases map to TRBD1. CDR1 is KGHDR and CDR2 is SFDVKD in the germline V gene. The CDR3 loop spans 12 amino acids. Trimming at V came to 9 bases and at J to 8 bases, leaving 7 bases not matched to a gene.

The chain joins TRBV1 to TRBJ2-7; the listed D gene, TRBD1, was not tested against the DNA. TRBV1 is a pseudogene segment. The CDR3 covers 16 residues. CDR3 coding DNA: TGCACCAGCACCGGCGGTGAGGGGGCAACAGTAGGCGAGCAGTACTTC. This translates into CTSTGGEGATVGEQYF.

V and J are TRBV7-9 and TRBJ1-1; the D is unclear. This CDR3 is built from 15 residues. Germline V gives CDR1 SEHNR, CDR2 FQNEAQ (reference sequence). With 0 bases removed from V and 3 bases from J, the gap between germline ends came to 11 bases. The CDR3 DNA sequence: TGTGCCAGCAGCTTAGCATCTGGGATCGACACTGAAGCTTTCTTT. Its translation is CASSLASGIDTEAFF.

This clonotype was observed a handful of times. The genes are TRBV24-1 and TRBJ1-5; D call uncertain. Per the germline V gene, CDR1 is KGHDR and CDR2 is SFDVKD. The V and J ends lost 5 bases and 0 bases respectively, with 16 bases between them. The CDR3 length is 17 residues. The CDR3 sequence is CATSGGGPSYSNQPQHF. CDR3 coding DNA: TGTGCCACCAGTGGAGGCGGGCCATCTTATAGCAATCAGCCCCAGCATTTT.

There are a few counts of this clonotype. The CDR3 region is CASSRTLPNTGELFF. The CDR3, as DNA: TGTGCCAGCAGCCGGACTTTACCCAACACCGGGGAGCTGTTTTTT. This chain uses TRBV7-2 with TRBJ2-2; D possibly corresponds to TRBD2 (5 bases). Trimming took 5 bases from V and 2 from J, leaving 12 bases between them. The CDR3 has 15 residues. Per the germline V gene, CDR1 is SGHTA and CDR2 is FQGNSA.

The sample holds a few counts of this clonotype. The V gene is TRBV18, the J gene TRBJ2-2; D not certain. V lost 5 bases and J lost 0, with 16 bases in between. This CDR3 is built from 17 residues. The V gene's germline CDR1 is KGHSH and CDR2 LQKENI. This CDR3 reads CASSILQPTPNTGELFF. In DNA, the CDR3 is TGTGCCAGCTCAATATTACAGCCTACGCCGAACACCGGGGAGCTGTTTTTT.

In its sample, this clonotype was seen a few times. The chain carries TRBV5-1 and TRBJ1-3; a weak D match, TRBD1 (6 bases). Germline loops: CDR1 SGHRS, CDR2 YFSETQ. Trimming shortened V by 10 bases and J by 1 base, and 15 bases separated the two germline ends. CDR3 length equals 14 residues. The chain's CDR3 is CADRQARSGNTIYF. CDR3 DNA sequence: TGCGCCGACCGACAGGCCCGATCTGGAAACACCATATATTTT. Drawing the rest from reference TRBV5-1 and TRBJ1-3, the complete variable domain is KAGVTQTPRYLIKTRGQQVTLSCSPISGHRSVSWYQQTPGQGLQFLFEYFSETQRNKGNFPGRFSGRQFSNSRSEMNVSTLELGDSALYLCADRQARSGNTIYFGEGSWLTVV.

V gene TRBV29-1 combines with J gene TRBJ2-1; 12 bases match TRBD2. Germline lookup yields CDR1 SQVTM and CDR2 ANQGSEA. There are 14 residues in the CDR3. V shed 6 bases and J 7 bases; nucleotides not matched to a gene: 7. In DNA form, the CDR3 reads TGCAGCGTCAGGACTAGCGGGAATGTAAATGAGCAGTTCTTC. Protein sequence: CSVRTSGNVNEQFF.

The rearrangement uses TRBV20-1 and TRBJ1-5; TRBD1 aligns across 7 bases. The CDR3 contains 13 residues. After removal of 5 bases from V and 4 bases from J, the junction contained 5 bases not matched to a gene. The germline V gene encodes CDR1 DFQATT and CDR2 SNEGSKA (reference sequence). CDR3 nucleotides: TGCAGTGCTCTACGACAGGGTAATCAGCCCCAGCATTTT. Translated: CSALRQGNQPQHF.

The J gene is TRBJ1-2, the V gene TRBV6-5; D is possibly TRBD1 (5 bases). Germline values: CDR1 MNHEY, CDR2 SVGAGI. The V end lost 4 bases, the J end lost 3 bases, and 12 bases lay between the germline ends. This CDR3 contains 14 residues. In nucleotides, the CDR3 is TGTGCCAGCAGTTGGGGCCTTCGAGACTATGGCTACACCTTC. Its translation: CASSWGLRDYGYTF.

This clonotype was counted between two and nine times. The chain recombines TRBV6-2 or TRBV6-3 with TRBJ2-1; no firm D call. With 6 bases removed from V and 0 bases from J, the gap between germline ends came to 6 bases. This CDR3 spans 13 amino acids. Germline V CDR1 and CDR2: MNHEY, SVGEGT. The CDR3 DNA sequence: TGTGCCAGCAGGACCCGCTCCTACAATGAGCAGTTCTTC. Translated, it gives CASRTRSYNEQFF.

The CDR3 coding sequence is TGTGCCAGCAGCTTGGCGGGAGCCGGGGAGCTGTTTTTT. Amino acids: CASSLAGAGELFF. The chain joins TRBV7-8 to TRBJ2-2; 7 bases align to TRBD2. The ends lost 3 bases at V and 6 bases at J; junction bases unmatched: 1. Per the germline V gene, CDR1 is SGHVS and CDR2 is FQNEAQ. This CDR3 has 13 residues. Variable domain in full (rest from reference TRBV7-8 and TRBJ2-2): GAGVSQSPRYKVAKRGQDVALRCDPISGHVSLFWYQQALGQGPEFLTYFQNEAQLDKSGLPSDRFFAERPEGSVSTLKIQRTQQEDSAVYLCASSLAGAGELFFGEGSRLTVL.

Only a few counts were recorded for this clonotype. The gene calls are TRBV4-1 and TRBJ2-3, with D perhaps TRBD1 (5 bases). The V end was cut by 0 bases, the J end by 0 bases, with 13 bases between. There are 17 residues in the CDR3. Germline CDR1 is MGHRA and CDR2 is YSYEKL. The CDR3 sequence: CASSQDGANPSTDTQYF. CDR3 coding DNA: TGCGCCAGCAGCCAAGATGGGGCTAACCCTAGCACAGATACGCAGTATTTT.

This clonotype showed up just a few times. The chain carries TRBV25-1 and TRBJ2-3, with no clear D. From germline, CDR1 is MGHDK and CDR2 SYGVNS. The CDR3 covers 12 residues. V was trimmed by 8 bases and J by 6 bases, leaving 12 bases between them. The CDR3 DNA is TGTGCCAGCCGGAACACTGGTGATACGCAGTATTTT. The encoded protein is CASRNTGDTQYF.

This clonotype was seen a handful of times. The chain joins TRBV28 to TRBJ2-1; a weak D match, TRBD1 (5 bases). This CDR3 has 14 residues. Germline V gene lookup returns CDR1 MDHEN and CDR2 SYDVKM. Trimming stripped 3 bases from V and 10 bases from J, with 16 bases between. The CDR3 protein is CASSFFLGLGEQFF. In nucleotides, the CDR3 is TGTGCCAGCAGTTTTTTTCTGGGGCTGGGGGAGCAGTTCTTC. Full variable domain (rest looked up from reference TRBV28 and TRBJ2-1): DVKVTQSSRYLVKRTGEKVFLECVQDMDHENMFWYRQDPGLGLRLIYFSYDVKMKEKGDIPEGYSVSREKKERFSLILESASTNQTSMYLCASSFFLGLGEQFFGPGTRLTVL.

The V gene is TRBV30, the J gene TRBJ1-2; D unresolved. Germline CDR1 and CDR2: GTSNPN and SVGIG (reference sequence). V shed 5 bases and J shed 2 bases, with 15 bases lying between them. The CDR3 totals 14 residues. CDR3 coding DNA: TGTGCCTGGTCCGAAACCATGTACAACTATGGCTACACCTTC. This encodes CAWSETMYNYGYTF.

This clonotype was counted ten times or more. The chain couples TRBV12-3 or TRBV12-4 to TRBJ1-6; 7 positions agree with TRBD1. The V segment lost 6 bases and the J segment 2 bases; nucleotides outside the gene matches: 4. This CDR3 comprises 15 residues. The CDR3: CASSSGTAYNSPLHF. In nucleotides, the CDR3 is TGTGCCAGCAGCTCCGGGACAGCCTATAATTCACCCCTCCACTTT.

This chain links TRBV20-1 with TRBJ2-1; D gene ambiguous. The V end was cut by 6 bases, the J end by 4 bases, with 16 bases between. The germline V gene has CDR1 DFQATT and CDR2 SNEGSKA (reference sequence). This CDR3 contains 14 residues. The CDR3 DNA follows: TGCAGTGCCCTTGGCCCTTCTAAGTACAATGAGCAGTTCTTC. Translation: CSALGPSKYNEQFF.

The chain combines TRBV7-9 with TRBJ2-5, with TRBD2 matching over 11 bases. This CDR3 contains 16 residues. J was trimmed by 5 bases and V by 5 bases; bases with no gene match: 10. Per the germline V gene, CDR1 is SEHNR and CDR2 is FQNEAQ (reference sequence). CDR3 nucleotide sequence: TGTGCCAGCAGCATTAGCGGGGGGGCCGGTCGGGAGACCCAGTACTTC. The encoded protein is CASSISGGAGRETQYF.

This CDR3 reads CASSVVGTGWGNTQYF. The CDR3 bases are TGTGCCAGCAGTGTAGTGGGGACTGGGTGGGGAAATACGCAGTATTTT. The J gene is TRBJ2-3, the V gene TRBV2, with D possibly matching TRBD2 (6 bases). Germline CDR1 SNHLY, CDR2 FYNNEI. Trimming shortened V by 4 bases and J by 7 bases, and 21 bases separated the two germline ends. This CDR3 has 16 residues.

This clonotype has a handful of counts. J is TRBJ2-4 and V is TRBV3-1, with TRBD1 matching 7 bases. The length of the CDR3 is 17 residues. The germline gives CDR1 LGHDT, CDR2 YNNKEL (reference sequence). V trimming: 1 base; J trimming: 0 bases; junction bases outside the gene matches: 6. CDR3 region: CASSQGGDSEAKNIQYF. The CDR3 region has the DNA TGTGCCAGCAGCCAAGGAGGGGACAGCGAAGCCAAAAACATTCAGTACTTC.

V gene TRBV6-5 combines with J gene TRBJ2-1; the match to TRBD2 covers 9 bases. The CDR3 extends over 15 amino acids. V lost 2 bases and J lost 6; bases outside the gene matches: 5. CDR1 and CDR2 (germline): MNHEY, SVGAGI. The CDR3: CASSYIAGVSNEQFF. CDR3 DNA: TGTGCCAGCAGTTACATAGCGGGAGTAAGCAATGAGCAGTTCTTC.